This TCR beta chain was retrieved from a study of T cell changes during pregnancy in multiple sclerosis. Germline V lookup: CDR1 SGHRS, CDR2 YFSETQ. This CDR3 contains 15 residues. V was trimmed by 2 bases and J by 0 bases, leaving 6 bases between them. Profiling relied on immunoSEQ multiplex PCR, and the TCRdb table lists in-frame clones only, not all of them. The sample has 70,000 or so clones, roughly 91% seen once. This sequence was found in a female donor with multiple sclerosis, enrolled in a pregnancy study. The sequencing used CD4+ T cells from peripheral blood mononuclear cells, collected after pregnancy. The V and J genes are TRBV5-1 and TRBJ1-6; no reliable D call. CDR3 nucleotide sequence: TGCGCCAGCAGCTTCGTGAGCTCCTATAATTCACCCCTCCACTTT. This sequence encodes CASSFVSSYNSPLHF.